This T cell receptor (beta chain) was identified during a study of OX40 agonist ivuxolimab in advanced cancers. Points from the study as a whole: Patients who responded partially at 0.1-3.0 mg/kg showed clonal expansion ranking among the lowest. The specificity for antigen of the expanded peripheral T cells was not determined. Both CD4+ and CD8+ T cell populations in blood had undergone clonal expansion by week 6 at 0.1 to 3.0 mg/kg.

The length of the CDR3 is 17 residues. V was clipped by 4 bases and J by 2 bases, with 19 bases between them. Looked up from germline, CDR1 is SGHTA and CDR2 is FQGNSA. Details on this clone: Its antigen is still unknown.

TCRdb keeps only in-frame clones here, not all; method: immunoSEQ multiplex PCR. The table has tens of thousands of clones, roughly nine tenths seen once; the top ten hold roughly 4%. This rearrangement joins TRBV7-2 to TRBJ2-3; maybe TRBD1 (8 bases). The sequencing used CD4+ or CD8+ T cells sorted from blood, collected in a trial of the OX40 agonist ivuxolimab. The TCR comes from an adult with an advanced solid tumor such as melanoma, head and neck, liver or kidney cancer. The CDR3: CASSSYRGEGITDTQYF. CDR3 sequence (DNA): TGTGCCAGCAGCTCGTACAGGGGGGAGGGAATCACAGATACGCAGTATTTT. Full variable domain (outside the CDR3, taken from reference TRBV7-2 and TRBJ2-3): GAGVSQSPSNKVTEKGKDVELRCDPISGHTALYWYRQSLGQGLEFLIYFQGNSAPDKSGLPSDRFSAERTGGSVSTLTIQRTQQEDSAVYLCASSSYRGEGITDTQYFGPGTRLTVL.